The entry that follows covers one T cell receptor (beta chain) sequence. Its antigen is undetermined. TCRdb's table, derived via immunoSEQ multiplex PCR, lists solely in-frame clones and lacks some. The table shows 150,000 to 200,000 clones, with roughly nine tenths occurring only once. CDR3 length: 14 residues. Trimming shortened V by 8 bases and J by 0 bases, and 11 bases separated the two germline ends. In germline, CDR1 is SNHLY, CDR2 FYNNEI. The data derive from a study of T cell responses to AZD1222 COVID-19 vaccine. Study results and limitations: Donors were chiefly white British, with a greater number of females, and clonal diversity was perhaps underestimated. Along spike, vaccine-associated CD4 TCRs were found throughout, with dominance at 160-218 and 743-854.

The material sequenced was peripheral blood, taken 28 days after the second AZD1222 dose. This receptor was obtained from an adult who received the AZD1222 COVID-19 vaccine. The rearrangement joins TRBV2 to TRBJ1-5, with D maybe TRBD1 (5 bases). The CDR3 loop is CASGARYSNQPQHF. The CDR3 nucleotides read TGTGCCAGCGGGGCTCGTTATAGCAATCAGCCCCAGCATTTT.